Listed below are T cell receptor beta chains from one sample, sequenced in a study of CD8+CD57+ T cells in acquired aplastic anemia. TCRdb re-analysed the reads in MiXCR, keeping a single row per CDR3 protein. The sample holds about 160,000 distinct CDR3 sequences, 40% to 55% seen once. Sequencing was done on a sample of sorted CD4+, CD8+, or CD8+CD57+ T cells (not recorded which) from PBMCs. The receptors here all came from a human donor with aplastic anemia. CDR3s include the opening cysteine and the closing phenylalanine or tryptophan. D genes are given only for firm matches. Rows give clone size only sometimes, using once, few, many, or a class for an expanded clone.

many	TRBD2	TRBJ2-1	TRBV5-1	CASSPTQAGVGEQFF	TGCGCCAGCAGCCCTACCCAAGCGGGAGTCGGTGAGCAGTTCTTC
once	TRBD2	TRBJ2-1	TRBV6-4	CASSHDSGGRNEQFF	TGTGCCAGCAGTCACGATAGCGGGGGAAGGAATGAGCAGTTCTTC
NA	TRBD1	TRBJ1-1	TRBV18	CASSIQGAFDTEAFF	TGTGCCAGCTCAATTCAGGGGGCATTCGACACTGAAGCTTTCTTT
NA	NA	TRBJ1-2	TRBV12-3/TRBV12-4	CASSLSSEGTRYGYTF	TGTGCCAGCAGTTTATCATCCGAGGGGACCCGCTATGGCTACACCTTC
NA	TRBD1	TRBJ1-2	TRBV29-1	CSGGTDTNYGYTF	TGCAGCGGGGGGACAGATACTAACTATGGCTACACCTTC
NA	NA	TRBJ1-2	TRBV29-1	CSVQQTTNYGYTF	TGCAGCGTCCAACAGACAACGAACTATGGCTACACCTTC
NA	NA	TRBJ2-3	TRBV24-1	CATSDFGVGGADTQYF	TGTGCCACCAGTGATTTTGGTGTAGGAGGGGCAGATACGCAGTATTTT
NA	NA	TRBJ2-1	TRBV20-1	CSATADSSYNEQFF	TGCAGTGCCACCGCGGACTCCTCCTACAATGAGCAGTTCTTC
many	NA	TRBJ2-3	TRBV6-1	CASSPLEFSTDTQYF	TGTGCCAGCAGCCCACTAGAGTTTAGCACAGATACGCAGTATTTT
NA	NA	TRBJ1-5	TRBV10-3	CAISESIRGGNQPQHF	TGTGCCATCAGTGAGTCGATCAGGGGAGGCAATCAGCCCCAGCATTTT
NA	NA	TRBJ2-4	TRBV6-5	CASSWGNIQYF	TGTGCCAGCAGCTGGGGAAACATTCAGTACTTC
many	TRBD2	TRBJ2-2	TRBV2	CASSETSGRTGELFF	TGTGCCAGCAGTGAAACTAGCGGGAGAACCGGGGAGCTGTTTTTT
many	TRBD1	TRBJ1-1	TRBV29-1	CSVDRGQTEAFF	TGCAGCGTTGACAGGGGGCAAACTGAAGCTTTCTTT
few	NA	TRBJ1-3	TRBV12-3/TRBV12-4	CASTPGVGGAGNTIYF	TGTGCCAGCACCCCCGGGGTAGGGGGTGCCGGAAACACCATATATTTT
NA	NA	TRBJ2-7	TRBV12-3/TRBV12-4	CASSRGLRTYEQYF	TGTGCCAGCAGTCGGGGCCTCAGGACCTACGAGCAGTACTTC
NA	TRBD1	TRBJ2-5	TRBV10-3	CAISDRTGLKETQYF	TGTGCCATCAGTGACCGGACAGGGCTAAAAGAGACCCAGTACTTC
NA	NA	TRBJ1-1	TRBV7-6	CASSLGGMGTEAFF	TGTGCCAGCAGCTTAGGGGGGATGGGCACTGAAGCTTTCTTT
NA	NA	TRBJ2-1	TRBV7-6	CASSLARASPISSYNEQFF	TGTGCCAGCAGCTTAGCGAGGGCTAGCCCGATCAGCTCCTACAATGAGCAGTTCTTC
NA	TRBD2	TRBJ2-3	TRBV2	CASSTKPRGGADTQYF	TGTGCCAGCTCCACTAAGCCGCGGGGGGGAGCAGATACGCAGTATTTT
many	NA	TRBJ2-5	TRBV6-5	CASSGDQETQYF	TGTGCCAGCTCAGGGGATCAAGAGACCCAGTACTTC
NA	TRBD1	TRBJ1-1	TRBV20-1	CSARETGGRGAFF	TGCAGTGCTAGAGAGACAGGGGGGAGAGGAGCTTTCTTT
NA	NA	TRBJ1-1	TRBV28	CASSTLVRWNTEAFF	TGTGCCAGCAGCACCCTAGTACGCTGGAACACTGAAGCTTTCTTT